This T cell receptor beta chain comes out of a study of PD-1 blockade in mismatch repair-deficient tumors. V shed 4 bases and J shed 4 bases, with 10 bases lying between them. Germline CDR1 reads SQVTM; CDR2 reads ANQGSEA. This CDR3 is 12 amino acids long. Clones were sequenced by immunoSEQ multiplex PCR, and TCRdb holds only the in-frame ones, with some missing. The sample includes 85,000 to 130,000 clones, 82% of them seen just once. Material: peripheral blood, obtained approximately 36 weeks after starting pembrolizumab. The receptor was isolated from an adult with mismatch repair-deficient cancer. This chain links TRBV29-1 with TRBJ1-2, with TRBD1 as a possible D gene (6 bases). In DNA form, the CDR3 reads TGCAGCGTTGGGACAGACCTCTATGGCTACACCTTC. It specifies CSVGTDLYGYTF.